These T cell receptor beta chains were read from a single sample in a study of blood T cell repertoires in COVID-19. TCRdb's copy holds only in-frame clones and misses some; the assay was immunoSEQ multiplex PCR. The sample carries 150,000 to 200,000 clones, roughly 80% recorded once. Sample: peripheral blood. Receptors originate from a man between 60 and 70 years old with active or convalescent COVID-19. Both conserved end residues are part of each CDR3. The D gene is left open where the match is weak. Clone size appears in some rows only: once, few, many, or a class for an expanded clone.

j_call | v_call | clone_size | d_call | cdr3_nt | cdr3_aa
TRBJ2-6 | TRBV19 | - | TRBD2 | TGTGCCAGTAGTTCCCCTGGACTAGCGGGAAGCTCTGGGGCCAACGTCCTGACTTTC | CASSSPGLAGSSGANVLTF
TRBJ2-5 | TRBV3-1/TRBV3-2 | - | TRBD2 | TGTGCCAGCACTGCTCTCGGGGCGGGAGGTCGAGAGACCCAGTACTTC | CASTALGAGGRETQYF
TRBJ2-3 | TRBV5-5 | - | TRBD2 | TGTGCCAGCAGTTTAACCGGGACTAGCGGGACCTCCACAGATACGCAGTATTTT | CASSLTGTSGTSTDTQYF
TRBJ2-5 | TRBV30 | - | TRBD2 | TGTGCCTGGAGTGAGGGCATTGGGGGAGGGTTTGAAGAGACCCAGTACTTC | CAWSEGIGGGFEETQYF
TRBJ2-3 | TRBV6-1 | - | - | TGTGCCAGCAGTGAAAATCCTACCCGCACAGATACGCAGTATTTT | CASSENPTRTDTQYF
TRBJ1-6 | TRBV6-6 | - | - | TGTGCCAGCAGTTACGAACCTAGGTCACCCCTCCACTTT | CASSYEPRSPLHF
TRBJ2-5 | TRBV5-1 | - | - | TGCGCCAGCAGCTCAATCGACACGCAAGAGACCCAGTACTTC | CASSSIDTQETQYF
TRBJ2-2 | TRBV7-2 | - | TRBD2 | TGTGCCAGCAGCTCCCACGATAGAGGACTAGCAGGGACCGGGGAGCTGTTTTTT | CASSSHDRGLAGTGELFF
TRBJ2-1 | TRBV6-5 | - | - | TGTGCCAGCAGTAAGGGGGGGAATTACAATGAGCAGTTCTTC | CASSKGGNYNEQFF
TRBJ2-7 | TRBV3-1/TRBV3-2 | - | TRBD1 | TGTGCCAGCAGCCAATCGGGACAGGGCTACGAGCAGTACTTC | CASSQSGQGYEQYF
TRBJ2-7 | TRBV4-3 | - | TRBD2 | TGCGCCAGCAGCCAAGATTACGGGACTAGCGGGAATATAATCTACGAGCAGTACTTC | CASSQDYGTSGNIIYEQYF
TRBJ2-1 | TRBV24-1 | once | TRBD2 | TGTGCCACCGGTCGGGAGGTTGATGAGCAGTTCTTC | CATGREVDEQFF
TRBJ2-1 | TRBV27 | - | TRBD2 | TGTGCCAGCAGTTTTGCTAGCGGGAGGAATGAGCAGTTCTTC | CASSFASGRNEQFF
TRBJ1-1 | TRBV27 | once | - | TGTGCCAGCAGCCCATACATGACTGGGGGGGGGAACACTGAAGCTTTCTTT | CASSPYMTGGGNTEAFF
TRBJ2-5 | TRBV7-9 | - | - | TGTGCCAGCAGCTTAGTGCCCGTGAGGGAGACCCAGTACTTC | CASSLVPVRETQYF
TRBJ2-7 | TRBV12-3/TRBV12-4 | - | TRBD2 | TGTGCCAGCAGTTCTAGCGGCGCCTACGAGCAGTACTTC | CASSSSGAYEQYF
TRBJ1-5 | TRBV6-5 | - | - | TGTGCCAGCAGTTATGGTCCAGGAAATCAGCCCCAGCATTTT | CASSYGPGNQPQHF
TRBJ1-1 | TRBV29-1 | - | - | TGCAGCGTTAGGGGGGGCGGGAACACTGAAGCTTTCTTT | CSVRGGGNTEAFF
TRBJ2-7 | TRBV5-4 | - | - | TGTGCCAGCAGCTACGGGGACTACGAGCAGTACTTC | CASSYGDYEQYF
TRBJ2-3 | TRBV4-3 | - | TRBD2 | TGCGCCAGCAGCCAAGGGACTAGCGGGGTCTCTGATACGCAGTATTTT | CASSQGTSGVSDTQYF
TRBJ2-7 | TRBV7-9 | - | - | TGTGCCAGCAGCCCGGAATCGAGCCTTGCGGCCTACGAGCAGTACTTC | CASSPESSLAAYEQYF
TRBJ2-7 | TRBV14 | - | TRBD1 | TGTGCCAGCAGCCCAGTCGGGGGACAGGGCCACGAGCAGTACTTC | CASSPVGGQGHEQYF
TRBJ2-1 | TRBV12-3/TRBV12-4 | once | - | TGTGCCAGCAGTTTAACGCGGGCCTATGAGCAGTTCTTC | CASSLTRAYEQFF
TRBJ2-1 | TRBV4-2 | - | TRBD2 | TGTGCCAGCAGCCAAGAAGGCGGGAGGTCAAATGAGCAGTTCTTC | CASSQEGGRSNEQFF
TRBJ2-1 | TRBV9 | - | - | TGTGCCAGCAGCGGGGTGGGCGAGGGCTCCTACAATGAGCAGTTCTTC | CASSGVGEGSYNEQFF
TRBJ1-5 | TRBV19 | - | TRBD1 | TGTGCCAGTAACAAAGACAGGGGTGAGCCCCAGCATTTT | CASNKDRGEPQHF
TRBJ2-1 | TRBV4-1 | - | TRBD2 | TGCGCCAGCAGCCAAGAAGCTACTAGCGGGGGCTACAATGAGCAGTTCTTC | CASSQEATSGGYNEQFF
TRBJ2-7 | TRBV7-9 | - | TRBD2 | TGTGCCAGCAAAGGACTAGCAGAAGGTGGGTCCTACGAGCAGTACTTC | CASKGLAEGGSYEQYF
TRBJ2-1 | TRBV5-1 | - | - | TGCGCCAGCAGTTCACTTGGGAGCTCCTACAATGAGCAGTTCTTC | CASSSLGSSYNEQFF
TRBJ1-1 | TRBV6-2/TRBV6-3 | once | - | TGTGCCAGCAGCGAGAGGGCCATGAACACTGAAGCTTTCTTT | CASSERAMNTEAFF
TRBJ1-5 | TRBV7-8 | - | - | TGTGCCAGCAGCTTAGGAGAACCGGAGCCCCAGCATTTT | CASSLGEPEPQHF